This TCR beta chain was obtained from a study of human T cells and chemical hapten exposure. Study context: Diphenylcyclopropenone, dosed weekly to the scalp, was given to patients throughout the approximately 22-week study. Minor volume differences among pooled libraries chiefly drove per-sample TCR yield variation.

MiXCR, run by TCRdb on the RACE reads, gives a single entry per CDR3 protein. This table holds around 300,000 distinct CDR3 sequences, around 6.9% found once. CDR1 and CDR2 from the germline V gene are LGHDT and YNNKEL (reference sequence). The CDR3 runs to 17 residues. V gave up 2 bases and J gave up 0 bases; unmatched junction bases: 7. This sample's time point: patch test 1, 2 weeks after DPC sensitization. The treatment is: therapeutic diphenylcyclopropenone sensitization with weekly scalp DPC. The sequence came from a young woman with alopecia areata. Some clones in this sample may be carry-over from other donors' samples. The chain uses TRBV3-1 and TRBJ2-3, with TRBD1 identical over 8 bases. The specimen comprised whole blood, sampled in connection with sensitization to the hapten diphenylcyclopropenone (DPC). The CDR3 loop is CASSQKVRGPSTDTQYF. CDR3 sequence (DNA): TGTGCCAGCAGCCAAAAAGTCAGGGGGCCTAGCACAGATACGCAGTATTTT.